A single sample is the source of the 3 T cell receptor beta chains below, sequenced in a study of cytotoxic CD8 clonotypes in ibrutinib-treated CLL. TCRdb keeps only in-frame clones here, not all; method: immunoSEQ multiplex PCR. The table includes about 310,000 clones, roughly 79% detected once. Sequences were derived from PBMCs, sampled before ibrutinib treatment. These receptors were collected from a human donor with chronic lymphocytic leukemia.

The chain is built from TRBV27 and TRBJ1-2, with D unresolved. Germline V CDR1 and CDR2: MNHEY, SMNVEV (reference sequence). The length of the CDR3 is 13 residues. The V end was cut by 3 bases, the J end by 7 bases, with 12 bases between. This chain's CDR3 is CASSFLVGGGYTF. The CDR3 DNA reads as TGTGCCAGCAGTTTTCTTGTCGGTGGTGGCTACACCTTC.

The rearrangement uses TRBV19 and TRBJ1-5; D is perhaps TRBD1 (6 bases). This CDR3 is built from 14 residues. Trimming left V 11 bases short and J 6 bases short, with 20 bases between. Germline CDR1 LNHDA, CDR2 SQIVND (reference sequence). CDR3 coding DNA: TGTGCCGGGGGCGGACAGTCGTTCGGTCAGCCCCAGCATTTT. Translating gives CAGGGQSFGQPQHF.

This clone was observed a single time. The CDR3 protein is CSVGQSFSYEQYF. CDR3 sequence (DNA): TGCAGCGTTGGTCAATCATTCTCCTACGAGCAGTACTTC. The chain is built from TRBV29-1 and TRBJ2-7; unclear D gene. Germline lookup yields CDR1 SQVTM and CDR2 ANQGSEA. V lost 4 bases and J 0 bases, leaving 10 bases between the germline ends. The CDR3 covers 13 residues.